These 8 T cell receptor beta chains were all obtained from the same sample, sequenced in a study of OX40 agonist ivuxolimab in advanced cancers. Measured with immunoSEQ multiplex PCR; TCRdb has only the in-frame clones, and not every one. This table has some 21,000 clones, around nine tenths appearing once. Sequenced here: CD4+ or CD8+ T cells sorted from blood, sampled in a trial of the OX40 agonist ivuxolimab. These receptor sequences come from an adult with an advanced solid tumor such as melanoma, head and neck, liver or kidney cancer.

V usage is TRBV4-3 and J usage is TRBJ2-1; the D gene is possibly TRBD2 (5 bases). Trimming shortened V by 1 base and J by 6 bases, and 16 bases separated the two germline ends. This CDR3 is 16 amino acids long. Per germline, CDR1 LGHNA and CDR2 YSLEER. In nucleotides, the CDR3 is TGCGCCAGCAGCCAAGGGAGGCAAGGGCTCGGCAATGAGCAGTTCTTC. Its translation: CASSQGRQGLGNEQFF.

V usage is TRBV5-1 and J usage is TRBJ1-1; no firm D call. Trimming cost V 5 bases and J 5 bases, with 16 bases left between them. Per the germline V gene, CDR1 is SGHRS and CDR2 is YFSETQ. The CDR3 is 14 amino acids. The chain's CDR3 is CASREYQGRTEAFF. In nucleotides, the CDR3 is TGCGCCAGCAGAGAATACCAAGGGAGGACTGAAGCTTTCTTT.

This sequence joins TRBV19 and TRBJ1-1, with D perhaps matching TRBD1 (5 bases). CDR3 length equals 13 residues. Germline V CDR1 and CDR2: LNHDA, SQIVND (reference sequence). Trimming shortened V by 7 bases and J by 7 bases, and 16 bases separated the two germline ends. CDR3 region: CASKLEIRGEAFF. CDR3 coding DNA: TGTGCCAGTAAATTAGAGATAAGGGGTGAAGCTTTCTTT.

The CDR3 region is CASSLSGATGNTIYF. The CDR3 DNA reads as TGCGCCAGCAGCTTGTCAGGGGCTACTGGAAACACCATATATTTT. The V and J genes are TRBV5-1 and TRBJ1-3; D might be TRBD1 (6 bases). V was trimmed by 1 base and J by 2 bases, leaving 10 bases between them. CDR1 is SGHRS, CDR2 YFSETQ, per germline. This CDR3 has 15 residues.

The chain employs TRBV6-5 and TRBJ2-1; TRBD2 is a possible D gene (5 bases). The ends were cut back, 5 bases at V and 5 bases at J, with 13 bases in the middle. Germline V gene sequence: CDR1 MNHEY, CDR2 SVGAGI. The CDR3 consists of 14 residues. The CDR3 DNA reads TGTGCCAGCAGTGGGATGGGAGAAGACAATGAGCAGTTCTTC. Protein sequence: CASSGMGEDNEQFF.

V usage is TRBV4-3 and J usage is TRBJ2-7; perhaps D is TRBD1 or TRBD2 (5 bases each). Trimming stripped 0 bases from V and 4 bases from J, with 22 bases between. The CDR3 contains 18 residues. The germline V gene encodes CDR1 LGHNA and CDR2 YSLEER. CDR3: CASSQDGPLQSGQYEQYF. CDR3 in DNA: TGCGCCAGCAGCCAAGACGGGCCACTACAATCGGGGCAATACGAGCAGTACTTC.

This clone was counted only a few times. This likely comes from a read error, as the CDR3 has no conserved phenylalanine or tryptophan at its end. The chain employs TRBV19 and TRBJ1-6; maybe TRBD1 (6 bases). V dropped 1 base and J dropped 10 bases, with 8 bases sitting between them. CDR1 is LNHDA and CDR2 is SQIVND in the germline V gene (reference sequence). The CDR3 is 13 amino acids. The CDR3 DNA sequence: TGTGCCAGTAGTATAGTCGGGGGCTCACCCCTCCACCTT. Residues: CASSIVGGSPLHL.

This chain connects TRBV5-6 to TRBJ2-5; TRBD2 is a possible D gene (7 bases). This CDR3 is 18 amino acids long. Per germline, CDR1 SGHDT and CDR2 YYEEEE. With 1 base removed from V and 5 bases from J, the gap between germline ends came to 24 bases. CDR3 DNA: TGTGCCAGCAGCTTGTCTGTAGGAGTTGGGGGGGCCTGGGAGACCCAGTACTTC. Protein product: CASSLSVGVGGAWETQYF.